The rows below give T cell receptor beta chains drawn from one sample of a study of OX40 agonist ivuxolimab in advanced cancers. Sequenced by immunoSEQ multiplex PCR; TCRdb stores in-frame clones only, minus some. The table lists some 46,000 clones, around 89% of them singletons, with about 11% in the top ten. The sequencing used CD4+ or CD8+ T cells sorted from blood, collected in a trial of the OX40 agonist ivuxolimab. These receptors all come from an adult with an advanced solid tumor such as melanoma, head and neck, liver or kidney cancer. Both conserved end residues are part of each CDR3. The D gene is left open where the match is weak. Clone size is stated in some rows and not others, as once, few, many or a class when expanded.

TRBD1	-	TRBV27	TRBJ2-3	TGTGCCAGCAGTACCGGGACAGACATGGGTACGCAGTATTTT	CASSTGTDMGTQYF
-	-	TRBV4-1	TRBJ1-1	TGCGCCAGCAGCCAAGAGCGGGGGCCGTACAGGGCTAACACTGAAGCTTTCTTT	CASSQERGPYRANTEAFF
-	-	TRBV11-2	TRBJ2-7	TGTGCCAGCAGCGCCTCCTACGAGCAGTACTTC	CASSASYEQYF
TRBD2	-	TRBV9	TRBJ2-5	TGTGCCAGCAGCGTAGTGGACGGGGGGGATCAAGAGACCCAGTACTTC	CASSVVDGGDQETQYF
-	-	TRBV4-1	TRBJ1-2	TGCGCCAGCAGCCAGACGGGGCTCAACTATGGCTACACCTTC	CASSQTGLNYGYTF
-	-	TRBV5-4	TRBJ1-4	TGTGCCAGCAGCCGTCAGGGGACTAATGAAAAACTGTTTTTT	CASSRQGTNEKLFF
TRBD1	-	TRBV30	TRBJ2-7	TGTGCCTGGAGTGTACTGTCAGGGGGCATCGACGAGCAGTACTTC	CAWSVLSGGIDEQYF
TRBD1	-	TRBV7-8	TRBJ1-1	TGTGCCAGCAGCTTAGCATGGACAGGGTGGCCCAGGGCTGAAGCTTTCTTT	CASSLAWTGWPRAEAFF
-	-	TRBV6-5	TRBJ1-1	TGTGCCAGCAGCACCACAGGAGTGAACACTGAAGCTTTCTTT	CASSTTGVNTEAFF
-	-	TRBV4-3	TRBJ2-5	TGCGCCAGCAGCCCGGGAGGGGGCGCAGGGGAGACCCAGTACTTC	CASSPGGGAGETQYF
TRBD2	-	TRBV29-1	TRBJ2-1	TGCAGCGTGGCGGGAGGCTACAATGAGCAGTTCTTC	CSVAGGYNEQFF
-	-	TRBV19	TRBJ2-3	TGTGCCAGTAGTATAGGGGCCACCCTCAGCACAGATACGCAGTATTTT	CASSIGATLSTDTQYF
TRBD2	-	TRBV4-3	TRBJ2-3	TGCGCCAGCAGCCAAGTGGCGGGAGGGCCGGGAGATACGCAGTATTTT	CASSQVAGGPGDTQYF
-	-	TRBV19	TRBJ2-1	TGTGCCAGTAGTATAAGGAATGAGCAGTTCTTC	CASSIRNEQFF
-	-	TRBV6-5	TRBJ1-1	TGTGCCAGCAGGGGCCTCGGGAACACTGAAGCTTTCTTT	CASRGLGNTEAFF
-	-	TRBV4-1	TRBJ2-7	TGCGCCAGCAGCCAAGCTCACGGGACCTACGAGCAGTACTTC	CASSQAHGTYEQYF
-	-	TRBV4-3	TRBJ1-2	TGCGCCAGCAGCCAAGATCAGGGACTTCTCTATGGCTACACCTTC	CASSQDQGLLYGYTF
-	-	TRBV27	TRBJ2-2	TGTGCCAGCAGTTTCGGCGACACCACCGGGGAGCTGTTTTTT	CASSFGDTTGELFF
-	-	TRBV9	TRBJ2-2	TGTGCCAGCAGCGTAGAGGGGACGGCAGGGACGGCCGGGGAGCTGTTTTTT	CASSVEGTAGTAGELFF
TRBD2	-	TRBV12-5	TRBJ2-1	TGTGCTAGTGGTGCGGAACTAGCGGGGGGTTTCAATGAGCAGTTCTTC	CASGAELAGGFNEQFF
-	-	TRBV5-6	TRBJ2-7	TGTGCCAGCAGCTTGACAGGGCGCGAGCAGTACTTC	CASSLTGREQYF
-	-	TRBV6-5	TRBJ2-3	TGTGCCAGCAGTTATGGGGGTCGGACAGATACGCAGTATTTT	CASSYGGRTDTQYF
-	-	TRBV7-9	TRBJ2-7	TGTGCCAGCAGCCCGCTCTTGCGCTCCTACGAGCAGTACTTC	CASSPLLRSYEQYF
-	-	TRBV27	TRBJ1-1	TGTGCCAGCAGTTTCGCAGTTATGAACACTGAAGCTTTCTTT	CASSFAVMNTEAFF
-	few	TRBV6-5	TRBJ2-3	TGTGCCAGCAGTTACTCGTTTACAGATACGCAGTATTTT	CASSYSFTDTQYF
-	-	TRBV25-1	TRBJ2-7	TGTGCCAGCAGTGAAGTGAGGGAAGGGAGGGGGATCTACGAGCAGTACTTC	CASSEVREGRGIYEQYF
-	-	TRBV6-5	TRBJ2-2	TGTGCCAGCAGTTACTCGATAGGGGATTCTACCGGGGAGCTGTTTTTT	CASSYSIGDSTGELFF
-	-	TRBV15	TRBJ1-5	TGTGCCACCAGTAGCGGGGGTAGTGGATCCAGCAATCAGCCCCAGCATTTT	CATSSGGSGSSNQPQHF
-	-	TRBV7-2	TRBJ2-5	TGTGCCAGCAGCTTTAGCCACAGGTACCAAGAGACCCAGTACTTC	CASSFSHRYQETQYF
-	-	TRBV5-6	TRBJ1-4	TGTGCCAGCAGCCCTCAGCTTCCCTTTAATGAAAAACTGTTTTTT	CASSPQLPFNEKLFF
-	-	TRBV9	TRBJ1-5	TGTGCCAGCAGCGTAGGGGGGAATGACAATCAGCCCCAGCATTTT	CASSVGGNDNQPQHF
-	-	TRBV6-5	TRBJ2-5	TGTGCCAGCAGGCGACCGTTTCAAGAGACCCAGTACTTC	CASRRPFQETQYF
-	-	TRBV4-1	TRBJ1-2	TGCGCCAGCAGCCAAGCAAGGGGGGGCTTGTATGGCTACACCTTC	CASSQARGGLYGYTF
-	once	TRBV11-3	TRBJ2-7	TGTGCCAGCAGCTTAGTAGGGCTCAGCTCCTACGAGCAGTACTTC	CASSLVGLSSYEQYF
TRBD2	-	TRBV5-6	TRBJ2-3	TGTGCCAGCAGCTTGGAGGGACTACAAACAGATACGCAGTATTTT	CASSLEGLQTDTQYF
-	-	TRBV9	TRBJ1-2	TGTGCCAGCAGCGGAGATGGGGGGCGAAAGTATGGCTACACCTTC	CASSGDGGRKYGYTF
-	-	TRBV27	TRBJ2-7	TGTGCCAGCAGTTCACCAGAACAGGGCGTCTACGAGCAGTACTTC	CASSSPEQGVYEQYF
-	once	TRBV7-2	TRBJ2-3	TGTGCCAGCAGCTCTCAAACGGGGCGCGGCACAGATACGCAGTATTTT	CASSSQTGRGTDTQYF
TRBD1	-	TRBV13	TRBJ2-3	TGTGCCAGCAGCTTAATGGCGATTGGGCAGGGGGATTTAGATACGCAGTATTTT	CASSLMAIGQGDLDTQYF
-	-	TRBV28	TRBJ2-7	TGTGCCAGCAGTCCCCTGTGGTTAGGGGCAGGCGACGAGCAGTACTTC	CASSPLWLGAGDEQYF
TRBD1	once	TRBV27	TRBJ2-1	TGTGCCAGCAGTTTACAGGGGACAGGGACTAAGTACAATGAGCAGTTCTTC	CASSLQGTGTKYNEQFF
-	-	TRBV10-1	TRBJ2-7	TGCGCCAGGGCAGGGGTCCCCTCCTACGAGCAGTACTTC	CARAGVPSYEQYF
-	-	TRBV28	TRBJ1-2	TGTGCCAGCAACGAGGAATTTAACTATGGCTACACCTTC	CASNEEFNYGYTF
TRBD1	few	TRBV4-3	TRBJ2-7	TGCGCCAGCAGCCAGACAGGGCTTTTAAACGAGCAGTACTTC	CASSQTGLLNEQYF
-	-	TRBV5-8	TRBJ2-5	TGTGCCAGCAGCTTTCGCCGGACCAAAGAGACCCAGTACTTC	CASSFRRTKETQYF
-	-	TRBV18	TRBJ1-1	TGTGCCAGCTCCGGGTCCCCCCAAGAGACTGAAGCTTTCTTT	CASSGSPQETEAFF
-	-	TRBV4-2	TRBJ2-5	TGTGCCAGCAGCCTCAATCCGTGGAGTCCCTCAGGGGAAGAGACCCAGTACTTC	CASSLNPWSPSGEETQYF
-	-	TRBV5-4	TRBJ2-7	TGTGCCAGCGAGTCTCAGGGAACAAGCTCCTACGAGCAGTACTTC	CASESQGTSSYEQYF